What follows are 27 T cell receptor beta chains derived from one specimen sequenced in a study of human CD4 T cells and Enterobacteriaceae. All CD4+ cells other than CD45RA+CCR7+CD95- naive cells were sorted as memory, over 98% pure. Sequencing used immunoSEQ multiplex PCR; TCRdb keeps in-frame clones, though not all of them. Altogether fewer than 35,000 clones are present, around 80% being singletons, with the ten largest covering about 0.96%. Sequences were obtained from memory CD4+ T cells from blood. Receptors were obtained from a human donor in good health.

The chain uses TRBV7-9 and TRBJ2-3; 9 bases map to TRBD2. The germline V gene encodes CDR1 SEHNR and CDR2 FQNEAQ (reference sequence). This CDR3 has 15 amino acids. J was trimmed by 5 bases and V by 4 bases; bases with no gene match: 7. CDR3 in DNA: TGTGCCAGCAGCTGGGGACTAGCTACCCGAGATACGCAGTATTTT. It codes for CASSWGLATRDTQYF.

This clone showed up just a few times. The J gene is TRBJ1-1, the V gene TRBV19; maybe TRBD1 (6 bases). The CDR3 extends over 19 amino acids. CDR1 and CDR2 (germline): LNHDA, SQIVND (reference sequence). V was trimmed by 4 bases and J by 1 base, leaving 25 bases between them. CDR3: CASSNLKAQGIRGNTEAFF. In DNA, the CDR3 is TGTGCCAGTAGTAACCTGAAGGCACAGGGTATTCGAGGGAACACTGAAGCTTTCTTT.

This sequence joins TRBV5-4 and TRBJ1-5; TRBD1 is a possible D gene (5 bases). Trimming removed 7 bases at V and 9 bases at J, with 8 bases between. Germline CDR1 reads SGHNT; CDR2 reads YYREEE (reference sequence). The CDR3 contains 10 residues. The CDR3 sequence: CASQGRPQHF. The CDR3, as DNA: TGTGCCAGCCAGGGAAGGCCCCAGCATTTT. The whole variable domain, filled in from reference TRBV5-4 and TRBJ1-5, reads ETGVTQSPTHLIKTRGQQVTLRCSSQSGHNTVSWYQQALGQGPQFIFQYYREEENGRGNFPPRFSGLQFPNYSSELNVNALELDDSALYLCASQGRPQHFGDGTRLSIL.

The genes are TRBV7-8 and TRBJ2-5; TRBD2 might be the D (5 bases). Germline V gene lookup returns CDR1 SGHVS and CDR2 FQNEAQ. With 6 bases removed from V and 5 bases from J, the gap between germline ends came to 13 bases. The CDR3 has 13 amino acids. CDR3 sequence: CASSSSWRETQYF. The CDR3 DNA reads TGTGCCAGCAGTTCTAGCTGGCGGGAGACCCAGTACTTC.

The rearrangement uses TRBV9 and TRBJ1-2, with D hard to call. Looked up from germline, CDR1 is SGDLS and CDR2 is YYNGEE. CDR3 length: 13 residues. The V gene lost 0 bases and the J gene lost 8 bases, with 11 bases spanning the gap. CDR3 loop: CASSVGSRSGYTF. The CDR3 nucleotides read TGTGCCAGCAGCGTAGGGTCCCGGAGCGGCTACACCTTC.

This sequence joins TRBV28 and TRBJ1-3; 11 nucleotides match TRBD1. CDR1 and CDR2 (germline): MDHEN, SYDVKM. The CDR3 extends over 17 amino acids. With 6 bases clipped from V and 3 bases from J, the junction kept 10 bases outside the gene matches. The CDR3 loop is CASSPHPGQGVGNTIYF. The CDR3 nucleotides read TGTGCCAGCAGCCCGCACCCGGGACAGGGGGTTGGAAACACCATATATTTT.

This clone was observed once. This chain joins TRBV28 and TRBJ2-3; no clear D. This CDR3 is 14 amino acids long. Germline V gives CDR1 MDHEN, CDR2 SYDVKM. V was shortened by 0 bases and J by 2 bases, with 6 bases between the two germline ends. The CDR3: CASSLWPLTDTQYF. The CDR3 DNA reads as TGTGCCAGCAGTTTATGGCCACTCACAGATACGCAGTATTTT.

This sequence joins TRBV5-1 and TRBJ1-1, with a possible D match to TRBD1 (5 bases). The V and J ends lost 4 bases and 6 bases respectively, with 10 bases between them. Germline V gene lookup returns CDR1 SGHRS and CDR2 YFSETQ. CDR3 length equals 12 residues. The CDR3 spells CASSIRVAEAFF. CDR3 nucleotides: TGCGCCAGCAGCATCAGGGTCGCTGAAGCTTTCTTT.

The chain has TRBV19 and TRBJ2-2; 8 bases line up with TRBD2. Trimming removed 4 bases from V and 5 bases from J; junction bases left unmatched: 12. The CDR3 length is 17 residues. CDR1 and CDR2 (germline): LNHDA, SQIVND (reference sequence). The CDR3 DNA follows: TGTGCCAGTAGTACCCTGCGGGCGGGAGGTAGAACCGGGGAGCTGTTTTTT. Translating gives CASSTLRAGGRTGELFF.

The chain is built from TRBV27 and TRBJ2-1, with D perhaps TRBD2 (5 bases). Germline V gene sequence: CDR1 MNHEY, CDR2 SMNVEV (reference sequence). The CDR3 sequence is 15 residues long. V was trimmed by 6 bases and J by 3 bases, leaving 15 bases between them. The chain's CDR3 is CASSTKRTLYNEQFF. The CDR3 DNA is TGTGCCAGCAGCACGAAGCGGACCCTCTACAATGAGCAGTTCTTC.

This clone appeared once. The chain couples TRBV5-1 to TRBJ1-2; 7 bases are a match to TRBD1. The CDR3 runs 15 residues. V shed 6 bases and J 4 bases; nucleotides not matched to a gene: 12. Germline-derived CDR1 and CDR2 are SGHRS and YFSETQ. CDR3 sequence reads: CASTPTGDLFYGYTF. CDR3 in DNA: TGCGCCAGCACCCCTACAGGGGACCTATTCTATGGCTACACCTTC.

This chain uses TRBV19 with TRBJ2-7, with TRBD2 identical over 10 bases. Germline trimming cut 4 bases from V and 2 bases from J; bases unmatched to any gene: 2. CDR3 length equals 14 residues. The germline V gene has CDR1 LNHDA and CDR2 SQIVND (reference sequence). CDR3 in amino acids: CASSTTSGAYEQYF. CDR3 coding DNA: TGTGCCAGTAGTACAACTAGCGGGGCCTACGAGCAGTACTTC.

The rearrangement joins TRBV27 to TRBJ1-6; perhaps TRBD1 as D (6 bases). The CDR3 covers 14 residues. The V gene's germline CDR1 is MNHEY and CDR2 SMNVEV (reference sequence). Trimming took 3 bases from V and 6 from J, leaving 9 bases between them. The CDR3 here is CASSLQGSNSPLHF. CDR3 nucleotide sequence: TGTGCCAGCAGTTTGCAGGGGAGTAATTCACCCCTCCACTTT.

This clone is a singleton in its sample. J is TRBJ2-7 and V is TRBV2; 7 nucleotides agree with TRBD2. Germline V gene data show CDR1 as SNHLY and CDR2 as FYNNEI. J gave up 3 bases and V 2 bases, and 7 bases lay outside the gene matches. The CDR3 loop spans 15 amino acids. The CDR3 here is CASSEKGGKGYEQYF. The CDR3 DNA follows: TGTGCCAGCAGTGAAAAGGGAGGGAAGGGCTACGAGCAGTACTTC.

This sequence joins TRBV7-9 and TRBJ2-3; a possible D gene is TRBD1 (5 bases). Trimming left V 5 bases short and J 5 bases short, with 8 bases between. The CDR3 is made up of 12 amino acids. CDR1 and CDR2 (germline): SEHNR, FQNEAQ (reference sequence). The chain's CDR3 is CASSVTGDTQYF. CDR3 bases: TGTGCCAGCAGCGTAACAGGAGATACGCAGTATTTT.

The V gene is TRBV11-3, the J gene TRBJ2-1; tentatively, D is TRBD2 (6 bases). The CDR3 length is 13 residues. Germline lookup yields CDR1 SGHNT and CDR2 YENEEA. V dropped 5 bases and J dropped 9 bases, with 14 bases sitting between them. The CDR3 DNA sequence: TGTGCCAGCAGCGTAGGCGGTAGCGGTGAGCAGTTCTTC. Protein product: CASSVGGSGEQFF.

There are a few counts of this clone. CDR3 amino acids: CASSPPTGAQGSVRQYF. The CDR3 region has the DNA TGTGCCAGCAGCCCCCCCACGGGTGCACAGGGTTCGGTAAGGCAGTACTTC. The rearrangement uses TRBV9 and TRBJ2-7; TRBD1 might be the D (6 bases). The CDR3 runs to 17 residues. CDR1 SGDLS and CDR2 YYNGEE come from the germline V gene. V was trimmed by 4 bases and J by 9 bases, leaving 29 bases between them.

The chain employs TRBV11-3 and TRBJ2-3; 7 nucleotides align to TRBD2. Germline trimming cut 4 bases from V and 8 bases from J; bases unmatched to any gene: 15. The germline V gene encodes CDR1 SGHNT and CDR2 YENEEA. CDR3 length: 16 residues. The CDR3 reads CASSYQIGSGDLTQYF. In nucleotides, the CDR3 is TGTGCCAGCAGCTACCAAATCGGGAGCGGGGACCTTACGCAGTATTTT. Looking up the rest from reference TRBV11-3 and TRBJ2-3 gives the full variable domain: EAGVVQSPRYKIIEKKQPVAFWCNPISGHNTLYWYLQNLGQGPELLIRYENEEAVDDSQLPKDRFSAERLKGVDSTLKIQPAELGDSAVYLCASSYQIGSGDLTQYFGPGTRLTVL.

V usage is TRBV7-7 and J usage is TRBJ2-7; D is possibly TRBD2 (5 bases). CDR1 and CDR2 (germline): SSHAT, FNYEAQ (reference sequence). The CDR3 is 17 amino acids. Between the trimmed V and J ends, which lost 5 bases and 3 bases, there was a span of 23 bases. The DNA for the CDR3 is TGTGCCAGCAGCGCCTCAGCCACTAGGACGGGGTACTACGAGCAGTACTTC. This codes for CASSASATRTGYYEQYF.

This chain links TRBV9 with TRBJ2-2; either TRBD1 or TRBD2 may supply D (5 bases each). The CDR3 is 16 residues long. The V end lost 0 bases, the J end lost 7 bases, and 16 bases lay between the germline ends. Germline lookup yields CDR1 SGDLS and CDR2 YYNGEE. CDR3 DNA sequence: TGTGCCAGCAGCGTAGCTGGGGGATCATGGGGCGGGGAGCTGTTTTTT. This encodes CASSVAGGSWGGELFF.

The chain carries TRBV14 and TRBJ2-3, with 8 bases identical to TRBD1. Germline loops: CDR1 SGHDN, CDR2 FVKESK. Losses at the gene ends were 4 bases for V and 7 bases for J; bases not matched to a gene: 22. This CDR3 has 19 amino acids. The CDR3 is CASSLRDRGWGWPPYTQYF. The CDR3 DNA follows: TGTGCCAGCAGCCTCCGAGACAGGGGATGGGGGTGGCCCCCATATACGCAGTATTTT.

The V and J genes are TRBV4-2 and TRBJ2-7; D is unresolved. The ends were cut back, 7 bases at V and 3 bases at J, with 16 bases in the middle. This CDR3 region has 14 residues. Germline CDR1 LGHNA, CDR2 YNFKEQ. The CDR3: CASTPGDLNYEQYF. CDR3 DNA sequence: TGTGCCAGCACCCCCGGTGACCTTAACTACGAGCAGTACTTC.

The CDR3 protein is CASSYGTGVYEQYF. CDR3 nucleotide sequence: TGTGCCAGCTCCTACGGGACAGGCGTCTACGAGCAGTACTTC. The chain recombines TRBV18 with TRBJ2-7, with 8 nucleotides matching TRBD1. J lost 3 bases, V lost 6 bases, and 7 bases had no gene match. The germline V gene encodes CDR1 KGHSH and CDR2 LQKENI. This CDR3 is 14 amino acids long.

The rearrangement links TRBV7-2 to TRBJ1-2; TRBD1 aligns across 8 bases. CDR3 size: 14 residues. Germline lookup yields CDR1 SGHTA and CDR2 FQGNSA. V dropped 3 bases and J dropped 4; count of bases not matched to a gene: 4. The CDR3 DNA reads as TGTGCCAGCAGCTTCAGGGGGCTAGCCTATGGCTACACCTTC. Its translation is CASSFRGLAYGYTF.

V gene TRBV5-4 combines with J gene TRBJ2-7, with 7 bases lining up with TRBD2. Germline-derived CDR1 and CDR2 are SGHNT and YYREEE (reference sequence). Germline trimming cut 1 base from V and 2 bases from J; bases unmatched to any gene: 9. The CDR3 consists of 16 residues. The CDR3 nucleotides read TGTGCCAGCAGCTTGCTGGAGGTAGCGGGTCCCTACGAGCAGTACTTC. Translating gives CASSLLEVAGPYEQYF.

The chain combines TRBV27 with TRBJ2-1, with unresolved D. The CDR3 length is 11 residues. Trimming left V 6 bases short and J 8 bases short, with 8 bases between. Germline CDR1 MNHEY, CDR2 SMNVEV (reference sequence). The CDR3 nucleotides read TGTGCCAGCAGGGTTAGTCATGAGCAGTTCTTC. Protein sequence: CASRVSHEQFF.

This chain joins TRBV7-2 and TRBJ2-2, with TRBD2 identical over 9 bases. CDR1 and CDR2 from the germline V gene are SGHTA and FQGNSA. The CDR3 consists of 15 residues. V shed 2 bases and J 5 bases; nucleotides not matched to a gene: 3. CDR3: CASSLLGLATGELFF. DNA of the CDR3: TGTGCCAGCAGCTTACTCGGACTAGCGACCGGGGAGCTGTTTTTT.